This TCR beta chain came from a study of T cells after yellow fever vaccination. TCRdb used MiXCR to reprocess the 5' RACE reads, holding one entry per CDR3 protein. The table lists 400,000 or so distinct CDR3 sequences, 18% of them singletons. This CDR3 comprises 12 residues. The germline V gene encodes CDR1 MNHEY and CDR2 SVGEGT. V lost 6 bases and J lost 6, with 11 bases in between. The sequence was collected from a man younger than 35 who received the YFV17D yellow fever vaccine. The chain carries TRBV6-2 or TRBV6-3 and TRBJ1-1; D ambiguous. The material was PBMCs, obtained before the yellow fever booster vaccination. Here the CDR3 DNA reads TGTGCCAGCAGCCTAGGGCTGGCTGAAGCTTTCTTT. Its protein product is CASSLGLAEAFF.